This T cell receptor (beta chain) was identified in a study of glioma-infiltrating T cells after dendritic cell vaccination (dated by TCRdb to 2016 to 2018). In the study overall: Of the 15 or so glioblastoma patients in the cohort, all drawn from Phase I and II dendritic cell vaccination trials, 9 were newly diagnosed and 6 had recurrent disease. Between the early 2000s and the early 2010s, patients were given autologous tumor lysate-pulsed dendritic cell vaccination. To make the vaccine, monocyte-derived dendritic cells were cultured for six to eight days with IL-4 and GM-CSF and then pulsed overnight with autologous tumor lysate. Each patient got three intradermal injections of the dendritic cell vaccine, spaced at biweekly intervals, in the arm below the axilla. In glioblastoma patients vaccinated with dendritic cells, deep sequencing of TCR beta CDR3 regions served to measure the amount of tumor-infiltrating lymphocytes and to compare repertoires between tumor and blood. TCR sequencing metrics, including TIL content and tumor-blood repertoire overlap, were correlated with survival after dendritic cell vaccination.

Paper-wide results and their limitations: TCR clonality showed no direct relationship with survival, which suggests that a diverse polyclonal response may matter. The response model built on TCR overlap across three groups was characterized as speculative, with prospective validation still needed. Longer time to progression and overall survival after dendritic cell vaccination were predicted by higher estimated pretreatment TIL content. The cohort was small and heterogeneous, with few patients having full blood and tumor sets and even fewer initial-recurrent tumor pairs.

TCRB CDR3 regions were amplified from 2 ug genomic DNA, or all available DNA if less, using the immunoSEQ assay. The multiplex PCR relied on 60 forward primers for TCR V beta segments and 13 reverse primers for J beta segments. To estimate the number of reads per starting template, synthetic control templates were added to each sample at limiting dilution. The Illumina HiSeq System generated sequencing reads of 87 bp. For the original study's pipeline: PCR and sequencing errors were removed by merging closely related sequences with a nearest neighbor algorithm. TCR overlap was defined as the percentage of unique tumor TCR beta sequences that were also present in the same patient's peripheral blood. TCRdb re-hosts the immuneACCESS table, in-frame sequences only. Its copies lack some clones; in the studies checked, an unresolved V gene accounts for under half of them, and the cause for the rest is not known. The V and J calls and clone size come from that table; D and trimming were worked out from the DNA. This sample lists roughly 100,000 clones; roughly 80% were detected once. Clones ranked in the top ten supply roughly 12% of the sample.

Patients were selected for having adequate residual fresh-frozen tumor tissue and more than two years of available survival data. An isocitrate dehydrogenase mutation was not carried by any of the glioblastoma patients, although molecular status was otherwise variable. PBMC were collected before vaccination, two weeks after the third vaccination, and at tumor progression when it occurred. The Qiagen DNeasy Blood extraction Kit was used for extraction of genomic DNA. This clone was counted between two and nine times. The antigen this receptor binds is unknown. Base qualities are not recorded, but no much larger clone differs from it by a single base. The CDR3 sequence holds 13 residues, the cysteine and phenylalanine included. CDR3 DNA is the only sequence kept; it has 39 bases, read in frame from the first base. The junction shows trimming of 7 bases on V and 8 bases on J, and the gene matches do not reach 7 bases of it. CDR1 and CDR2 (LNHDA, SQIVND) derive from the germline V gene (reference sequence).

The source of this sequence is a human donor with glioblastoma. The sequence is built from TRBV19 and TRBJ1-4, and TRBD1 aligns with 7 junction nucleotides. Specimen: blood, collected before dendritic cell vaccination. The nucleotides are TGTGCCAGTACAGACAGGGCCATCGAAAAACTGTTTTTT. The translation is CASTDRAIEKLFF.